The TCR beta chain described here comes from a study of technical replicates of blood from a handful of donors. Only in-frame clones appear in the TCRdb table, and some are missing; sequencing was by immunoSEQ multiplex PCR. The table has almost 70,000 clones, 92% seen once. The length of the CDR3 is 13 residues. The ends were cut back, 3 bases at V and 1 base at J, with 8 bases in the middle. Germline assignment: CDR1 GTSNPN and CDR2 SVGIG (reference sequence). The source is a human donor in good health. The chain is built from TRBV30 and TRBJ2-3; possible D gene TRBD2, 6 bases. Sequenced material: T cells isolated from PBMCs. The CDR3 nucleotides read TGTGCCTGGAGAATAGCGGGCACAGATACGCAGTATTTT. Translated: CAWRIAGTDTQYF.